One and the same sample provided the 23 T cell receptor beta chains below, sequenced in a study of sequential checkpoint blockade in melanoma. Sequencing was performed with immunoSEQ multiplex PCR; in TCRdb, only in-frame clones are kept and a portion is missing. This table holds almost 9,500 clones, 25% to 30% found once. Described treatment: randomized to nivolumab then ipilimumab (arm A) or the reverse (arm B). Sequenced here: tumor tissue (inferred from file names), sampled from a patient given nivolumab and ipilimumab in sequence. Source of these receptors: a human donor with melanoma.

The chain is built from TRBV18 and TRBJ1-6, with D possibly being TRBD1 (5 bases). The CDR3 length is 14 residues. V was shortened by 6 bases and J by 6 bases, with 12 bases between the two germline ends. Germline V CDR1 and CDR2: KGHSH, LQKENI. CDR3 amino acids: CASSPDSFNSPLHF. The CDR3 DNA reads TGTGCCAGCTCCCCAGACAGCTTTAATTCACCCCTCCACTTT. Full variable domain (rest looked up from reference TRBV18 and TRBJ1-6): NAGVMQNPRHLVRRRGQEARLRCSPMKGHSHVYWYRQLPEEGLKFMVYLQKENIIDESGMPKERFSAEFPKEGPSILRIQQVVRGDSAAYFCASSPDSFNSPLHFGNGTRLTVT.

The V call is TRBV29-1, the J call TRBJ1-3; possible D gene TRBD1, 5 bases. The ends were cut back, 7 bases at V and 0 bases at J, with 13 bases in the middle. Germline V gives CDR1 SQVTM, CDR2 ANQGSEA. This CDR3 has 14 residues. CDR3: CSADSSLSGNTIYF. DNA of the CDR3: TGCAGCGCCGACAGTTCGCTCTCTGGAAACACCATATATTTT.

This clone was recorded a few times. The chain recombines TRBV9 with TRBJ2-5; D is perhaps TRBD2 (5 bases). Trimming removed 3 bases at V and 7 bases at J, with 19 bases between. The germline gives CDR1 SGDLS, CDR2 YYNGEE. The CDR3 is 15 residues long. The CDR3 sequence: CASSAGLAKIGTQYF. The CDR3 nucleotides are TGTGCCAGCAGCGCCGGACTGGCAAAAATAGGGACCCAGTACTTC.

The chain is built from TRBV4-1 and TRBJ2-5; D is possibly TRBD1 (6 bases). This CDR3 contains 14 residues. Trimming removed 6 bases at V and 4 bases at J, with 15 bases between. Germline loops: CDR1 MGHRA, CDR2 YSYEKL. CDR3 residues: CASSLKQGPETQYF. The CDR3 DNA reads as TGCGCCAGCAGTCTAAAACAGGGCCCAGAGACCCAGTACTTC.

This clone came up a few times. This chain joins TRBV5-1 and TRBJ2-3; 9 positions agree with TRBD2. The J segment lost 0 bases and the V segment lost 3 bases, leaving 2 bases of the junction unmatched. Germline V CDR1 and CDR2: SGHRS, YFSETQ. The CDR3 contains 15 residues. The CDR3 DNA sequence: TGCGCCAGCAGCTCAGCGGGGGGTAGCACAGATACGCAGTATTTT. This translates into CASSSAGGSTDTQYF.

The chain joins TRBV19 to TRBJ1-4; TRBD1 agrees at 7 bases. From germline, CDR1 is LNHDA and CDR2 SQIVND (reference sequence). The CDR3 contains 16 residues. The trim removed 5 bases at V and 1 base at J, leaving 7 bases unmatched. The CDR3 DNA reads as TGTGCCAGTAGTCTACTGCAGGGGGTAACTAATGAAAAACTGTTTTTT. This codes for CASSLLQGVTNEKLFF.

This clone was detected only a few times. The chain joins TRBV6-8 to TRBJ1-6; D is unresolved. Germline V gene lookup returns CDR1 MNHGY and CDR2 SAAAGT. This CDR3 region has 13 residues. Trimming pared 0 bases from V and 7 bases from J, leaving 4 bases between. DNA for the CDR3: TGTGCCAGCAGTTACTCTTCCAATTCACCCCTCCACTTT. Residues: CASSYSSNSPLHF.

By its share, this clone is medium-sized. The chain joins TRBV6-8 to TRBJ1-1; D is possibly TRBD1 (6 bases). The V and J ends lost 7 bases and 3 bases respectively, with 9 bases between them. Looked up from germline, CDR1 is MNHGY and CDR2 is SAAAGT. CDR3 size: 12 residues. CDR3 in amino acids: CASIGGYTEAFF. In DNA form, the CDR3 reads TGTGCCAGCATAGGGGGGTACACTGAAGCTTTCTTT.

This clone showed up just once. This rearrangement joins TRBV5-1 to TRBJ2-5; 10 positions agree with TRBD2. V lost 0 bases to trimming and J lost 5 bases; unmatched junction nucleotides: 7. CDR1 and CDR2 from the germline V gene are SGHRS and YFSETQ. This CDR3 is 16 amino acids long. The CDR3 here is CASSLASGGELETQYF. DNA of the CDR3: TGCGCCAGCAGCTTGGCTAGCGGGGGAGAATTGGAGACCCAGTACTTC.

There are a few counts of this clone. The CDR3 region is CASSYSSDRDQNEKLFF. The CDR3, as DNA: TGTGCCAGCAGTTACTCGAGCGACAGGGACCAAAATGAAAAACTGTTTTTT. The rearrangement uses TRBV6-8 and TRBJ1-4; 7 bases fit TRBD1. CDR1 is MNHGY, CDR2 SAAAGT, per germline. The V segment lost 0 bases and the J segment 5 bases; nucleotides outside the gene matches: 9. CDR3 length: 17 amino acids.

The genes are TRBV9 and TRBJ2-1; unclear D gene. From germline, CDR1 is SGDLS and CDR2 YYNGEE. CDR3 length: 12 amino acids. The V end was cut by 4 bases, the J end by 6 bases, with 8 bases between. The CDR3, as DNA: TGTGCCAGCAGCTTCTTTTCCAATGAGCAGTTCTTC. It yields the protein CASSFFSNEQFF.

The gene calls are TRBV6-8 and TRBJ1-2; D uncertain. Trimming removed 0 bases at V and 2 bases at J, with 13 bases between. The CDR3 sequence is 16 residues long. Germline loops: CDR1 MNHGY, CDR2 SAAAGT. For the CDR3, the DNA is TGTGCCAGCAGTTACTCTGGGCCTCTCCTCAACTATGGCTACACCTTC. Its translation: CASSYSGPLLNYGYTF.

This clone occurred a few times. The V and J genes are TRBV11-3 and TRBJ1-1; D may be TRBD1 (5 bases). The CDR3 is made up of 15 amino acids. Looked up from germline, CDR1 is SGHNT and CDR2 is YENEEA. V lost 3 bases, J lost 0 bases, and 11 bases lay in between. The chain's CDR3 is CASSFTGGVNTEAFF. In DNA, the CDR3 is TGTGCCAGCAGCTTTACGGGGGGTGTGAACACTGAAGCTTTCTTT.

This clone occurred many times. The rearrangement uses TRBV11-3 and TRBJ1-1, with D maybe TRBD1 (5 bases). Per the germline V gene, CDR1 is SGHNT and CDR2 is YENEEA. V gave up 2 bases and J gave up 7 bases, with 20 bases separating them. CDR3 size: 16 residues. The CDR3 DNA sequence: TGTGCCAGCAGCTTATCAAGGGGTGGCTACCTAAATGAAGCTTTCTTT. Amino acids: CASSLSRGGYLNEAFF.

The chain links TRBV19 to TRBJ1-4, with 7 bases matching TRBD1. The CDR3 is made up of 14 amino acids. CDR1 is LNHDA and CDR2 is SQIVND in the germline V gene (reference sequence). V trimming: 2 bases; J trimming: 8 bases; junction bases outside the gene matches: 5. CDR3 in DNA: TGTGCCAGTAGTATAAGACAGGGAGACGAAAAACTGTTTTTT. Its protein is CASSIRQGDEKLFF.

This clone has more than one count but fewer than ten. The J gene is TRBJ1-3, the V gene TRBV6-8; D not certain. V was trimmed by 6 bases and J by 4 bases, leaving 7 bases between them. CDR3 size: 12 residues. Germline V CDR1 and CDR2: MNHGY, SAAAGT. The CDR3 DNA reads as TGTGCCAGCAGGGAATCAGGAAACACCATATATTTT. Residues: CASRESGNTIYF.

This clone came up many times. The gene calls are TRBV11-3 and TRBJ2-7; TRBD1 agrees at 10 bases. V was clipped by 3 bases and J by 4 bases; unmatched bases: 3. The germline gives CDR1 SGHNT, CDR2 YENEEA. This CDR3 spans 14 amino acids. The CDR3 DNA follows: TGTGCCAGCAGCTTCGGGACAGGGGTTTACGAGCAGTACGTC. Translation: CASSFGTGVYEQYV.

In this sample, this clone is medium-sized. The chain uses TRBV11-3 and TRBJ2-2; 14 bases agree with TRBD2. V was pared by 4 bases and J by 5 bases, with 6 bases of the junction left unmatched. This CDR3 region has 17 residues. Germline CDR1 is SGHNT and CDR2 is YENEEA. DNA for the CDR3: TGTGCCAGCAGCTCCGGGACTAGCGGGAGACGTACCGGGGAGCTGTTTTTT. Protein: CASSSGTSGRRTGELFF.

This clone was seen only a few times. The chain joins TRBV9 to TRBJ1-1; D unresolved. The CDR3 consists of 12 residues. The V gene's germline CDR1 is SGDLS and CDR2 YYNGEE. The V and J ends lost 0 bases and 2 bases respectively, with 2 bases between them. This CDR3 is CASSVVNTEAFF. The CDR3 DNA follows: TGTGCCAGCAGCGTAGTTAACACTGAAGCTTTCTTT. Full variable domain (rest looked up from reference TRBV9 and TRBJ1-1): DSGVTQTPKHLITATGQRVTLRCSPRSGDLSVYWYQQSLDQGLQFLIQYYNGEERAKGNILERFSAQQFPDLHSELNLSSLELGDSALYFCASSVVNTEAFFGQGTRLTVV.

Within the sample, this clone is medium-sized. Other nucleotide sequences in the sample specify the same CDR3. The V gene is TRBV11-3, the J gene TRBJ1-1; tentatively, D is TRBD1 (5 bases). CDR3 length equals 15 residues. V lost 0 bases and J lost 1, with 9 bases in between. CDR1 SGHNT and CDR2 YENEEA come from the germline V gene. CDR3 residues: CASSLDLTGNTEAFF. As DNA, the CDR3 is TGTGCCAGCAGCTTAGATTTAACAGGGAACACTGAAGCTTTCTTT.

This clone was counted a few times. The chain carries TRBV4-1 and TRBJ1-1; 10 nucleotides align to TRBD1. This CDR3 is built from 15 residues. The germline CDR1 and CDR2 sequences are MGHRA and YSYEKL. Trimming removed 4 bases from V and 2 bases from J; junction bases left unmatched: 4. CDR3: CASSPGTGVNTEAFF. The CDR3 DNA is TGCGCCAGCAGCCCGGGGACAGGGGTTAACACTGAAGCTTTCTTT.

This clone showed up just a few times. The chain joins TRBV19 to TRBJ1-5; a possible D gene is TRBD1 (5 bases). V lost 4 bases and J lost 1, with 8 bases in between. There are 14 residues in the CDR3. The germline gives CDR1 LNHDA, CDR2 SQIVND (reference sequence). CDR3 nucleotides: TGTGCCAGTAGTAAGACAGCGAGCAATCAGCCCCAGCATTTT. This gives the protein CASSKTASNQPQHF.

The chain carries TRBV6-8 and TRBJ1-2; possible D gene TRBD1, 5 bases. Trimming left V 7 bases short and J 4 bases short, with 16 bases between. Germline CDR1 reads MNHGY; CDR2 reads SAAAGT. The CDR3 has 14 amino acids. CDR3 amino acids: CASKKGARTYGYTF. Here the CDR3 DNA reads TGTGCCAGCAAGAAAGGGGCGCGTACCTATGGCTACACCTTC.